The 26 T cell receptor beta chains below all came from one sample that was sequenced in a study of T cells after yellow fever vaccination. TCRdb analysed the 5' RACE reads with MiXCR anew, one entry per CDR3 protein. The sample holds a few hundred thousand distinct CDR3 sequences, about 5% seen once. This specimen consisted of CD4+ T cells sorted from PBMCs, obtained on the day of the yellow fever booster vaccination. All receptors derive from a man younger than 35 who received the YFV17D yellow fever vaccine.

The sample holds a few counts of this clonotype. This chain connects TRBV14 to TRBJ2-2, with no clear D. The CDR3 has 11 residues. CDR1 SGHDN and CDR2 FVKESK come from the germline V gene. Trimming cost V 0 bases and J 10 bases, with 3 bases left between them. The CDR3 DNA reads TGTGCCAGCAGCCAAGACGAGGAGCTGTTTTTT. It is translated as CASSQDEELFF.

The V call is TRBV14, the J call TRBJ2-5, with D tentatively TRBD1 (6 bases). Trimming cost V 8 bases and J 5 bases, with 6 bases left between them. CDR1 and CDR2 (germline): SGHDN, FVKESK. This CDR3 contains 10 residues. This CDR3 reads CASGGETQYF. The CDR3 nucleotides are TGTGCCAGCGGGGGCGAGACCCAGTACTTC.

A few counts support this clonotype. The chain couples TRBV11-1 to TRBJ2-2, with D perhaps matching TRBD2 (7 bases). The CDR3 has 16 amino acids. V was clipped by 1 base and J by 6 bases, with 15 bases between them. Germline assignment: CDR1 SGHAT and CDR2 FQDESV (reference sequence). For the CDR3, the DNA is TGTGCCAGCAGCTTAGGGCGGGGGCTCTCGGCCGGGGAGCTGTTTTTT. Residues: CASSLGRGLSAGELFF. Full variable domain (missing parts from reference TRBV11-1 and TRBJ2-2): EAEVAQSPRYKITEKSQAVAFWCDPISGHATLYWYRQILGQGPELLVQFQDESVVDDSQLPKDRFSAERLKGVDSTLKIQPAELGDSAMYLCASSLGRGLSAGELFFGEGSRLTVL.

The chain employs TRBV30 and TRBJ2-1; D possibly matches TRBD1 or TRBD2 (5 bases each). V was shortened by 0 bases and J by 0 bases, with 12 bases between the two germline ends. This CDR3 has 16 amino acids. Germline CDR1 is GTSNPN and CDR2 is SVGIG (reference sequence). The CDR3: CAWSVRGRLSYNEQFF. The CDR3 DNA reads TGTGCCTGGAGTGTACGGGGACGCCTCTCCTACAATGAGCAGTTCTTC.

This clonotype was observed at least ten times. The chain employs TRBV24-1 and TRBJ1-2, with 8 bases that match TRBD1. This CDR3 comprises 14 residues. Germline V CDR1 and CDR2: KGHDR, SFDVKD. Germline trimming cut 6 bases from V and 7 bases from J; bases unmatched to any gene: 9. The CDR3 loop is CATSPGDRKGGYTF. The CDR3 DNA reads TGTGCCACCAGTCCCGGGGACAGGAAAGGTGGCTACACCTTC.

This clonotype turned up a few times. J is TRBJ1-4 and V is TRBV15; the D gene is possibly TRBD1 (6 bases). Germline V gene lookup returns CDR1 LNHNV and CDR2 YYDKDF (reference sequence). The V and J ends lost 1 base and 0 bases respectively, with 9 bases between them. The CDR3 sequence is 16 residues long. CDR3 residues: CATSRGTASTNEKLFF. The CDR3 DNA reads TGTGCCACCAGCAGAGGGACAGCCTCAACTAATGAAAAACTGTTTTTT.

V and J are TRBV5-1 and TRBJ2-5, with a weak D call TRBD1 (6 bases). V shed 5 bases and J shed 4 bases, with 18 bases lying between them. This CDR3 is 15 amino acids long. From germline, CDR1 is SGHRS and CDR2 YFSETQ. CDR3 nucleotide sequence: TGCGCCAGCAGACTGGGGACAAGAGGGCCAGAGACCCAGTACTTC. Translation: CASRLGTRGPETQYF.

The chain couples TRBV14 to TRBJ2-1; TRBD1 matches 10 bases. Germline values: CDR1 SGHDN, CDR2 FVKESK. Trimming removed 4 bases from V and 7 bases from J; junction bases left unmatched: 7. The CDR3 covers 15 residues. CDR3 sequence reads: CASSPHSDRGNEQFF. For the CDR3, the DNA is TGTGCCAGCAGCCCCCACTCGGACAGGGGGAATGAGCAGTTCTTC.

This clonotype came up a few times. The chain combines TRBV20-1 with TRBJ2-3, with D possibly being TRBD2 (5 bases). Between the trimmed V and J ends, which lost 3 bases and 0 bases, there was a span of 10 bases. CDR3 length: 14 amino acids. Germline V gene sequence: CDR1 DFQATT, CDR2 SNEGSKA (reference sequence). CDR3 sequence (DNA): TGCAGTGCTAGGTCCAGCGGTAGCACAGATACGCAGTATTTT. Residues: CSARSSGSTDTQYF.

Many counts were recorded for this clonotype. The chain has TRBV5-6 and TRBJ2-2, with D possibly matching TRBD2 (5 bases). CDR1 is SGHDT and CDR2 is YYEEEE in the germline V gene. The CDR3 consists of 13 residues. Trimming removed 3 bases from V and 7 bases from J, with 10 bases in between. As DNA, the CDR3 is TGTGCCAGCAGCTATACTAGGAGCGGGGAGCTGTTTTTT. Its translation: CASSYTRSGELFF.

This clonotype was recorded at least ten times. The chain couples TRBV20-1 to TRBJ2-7, with a tentative D call TRBD1 (5 bases). The CDR3 length is 12 residues. V was cut by 3 bases and J by 3 bases, with 9 bases left in between. Germline values: CDR1 DFQATT, CDR2 SNEGSKA (reference sequence). The DNA of the CDR3 is TGCAGTGCTAGCTACGGACACTACGAGCAGTACTTC. Translated: CSASYGHYEQYF.

This clonotype was counted ten times or more. CDR3 amino acids: CASSLRQGGDTQYF. Here the CDR3 DNA reads TGTGCCAGCAGCTTAAGACAGGGGGGAGATACGCAGTATTTT. V is TRBV7-2 and J is TRBJ2-3, with 9 bases lining up with TRBD1. The CDR3 loop spans 14 amino acids. The V gene's germline CDR1 is SGHTA and CDR2 FQGNSA. The trim removed 2 bases at V and 5 bases at J, leaving 2 bases unmatched.

This clonotype occurred a few times. This chain uses TRBV7-2 with TRBJ2-1; D tentatively reads TRBD1 or TRBD2 (7 bases each). The CDR3 spans 16 residues. Germline CDR1 is SGHTA and CDR2 is FQGNSA. Trimming removed 1 base from V and 3 bases from J, with 13 bases in between. CDR3 region: CASSLDAGGDYNEQFF. CDR3 coding DNA: TGTGCCAGCAGCTTAGACGCAGGGGGGGACTACAATGAGCAGTTCTTC.

This clonotype was observed a handful of times. The rearrangement uses TRBV18 and TRBJ2-3; 8 bases agree with TRBD2. The CDR3 contains 14 residues. In germline, CDR1 is KGHSH, CDR2 LQKENI. J lost 6 bases, V lost 5 bases, and 7 bases had no gene match. The CDR3 coding sequence is TGTGCCAGCTCAGGGGCTAGCGGGTCGGATACGCAGTATTTT. Encoded protein: CASSGASGSDTQYF.

The chain couples TRBV7-8 to TRBJ2-3; D is perhaps TRBD1 (5 bases). Germline assignment: CDR1 SGHVS and CDR2 FQNEAQ. This CDR3 has 16 amino acids. Trimming shortened V by 1 base and J by 6 bases, and 17 bases separated the two germline ends. The CDR3 spells CASSLGPVGRVDTQYF. As DNA, the CDR3 is TGTGCCAGCAGCTTAGGTCCGGTTGGCAGGGTGGATACGCAGTATTTT.

This clonotype was counted at least ten times. The chain employs TRBV5-4 and TRBJ1-2; possibly TRBD1 for D (6 bases). V shed 2 bases and J shed 8 bases, with 19 bases lying between them. Per germline, CDR1 SGHNT and CDR2 YYREEE (reference sequence). The CDR3 length is 15 residues. This chain's CDR3 is CASSLDRRGTKGYTF. DNA for the CDR3: TGTGCCAGCAGCTTAGACAGGAGGGGAACCAAGGGCTACACCTTC.

In this sample, this clonotype turned up many times. This rearrangement joins TRBV5-6 to TRBJ1-5; maybe TRBD1 (6 bases). CDR1 and CDR2 from the germline V gene are SGHDT and YYEEEE. CDR3 size: 15 residues. V dropped 5 bases and J dropped 2 bases, with 14 bases sitting between them. CDR3 nucleotides: TGTGCCAGCAGTGAAGGGGGGAGTGGCAATCAGCCCCAGCATTTT. It codes for CASSEGGSGNQPQHF.

V is TRBV20-1 and J is TRBJ1-2; 8 nucleotides agree with TRBD1. The CDR3 loop spans 16 amino acids. J was trimmed by 4 bases and V by 0 bases; bases with no gene match: 10. Looked up from germline, CDR1 is DFQATT and CDR2 is SNEGSKA (reference sequence). The DNA for the CDR3 is TGCAGTGCTAGAGATCAGGGGCTGGACAGGGTCTATGGCTACACCTTC. The encoded protein is CSARDQGLDRVYGYTF.

Many counts were recorded for this clonotype. The V gene is TRBV5-1, the J gene TRBJ2-5, with D tentatively TRBD1 or TRBD2 (6 bases each). The germline V and J ends were trimmed by 4 bases and 1 base, with 14 bases remaining between them. CDR1 SGHRS and CDR2 YFSETQ come from the germline V gene. This CDR3 comprises 15 residues. Here the CDR3 reads CASSAAGHSQETQYF. The DNA for the CDR3 is TGCGCCAGCAGCGCCGCGGGACACTCCCAAGAGACCCAGTACTTC. Full variable domain (missing parts from reference TRBV5-1 and TRBJ2-5): KAGVTQTPRYLIKTRGQQVTLSCSPISGHRSVSWYQQTPGQGLQFLFEYFSETQRNKGNFPGRFSGRQFSNSRSEMNVSTLELGDSALYLCASSAAGHSQETQYFGPGTRLLVL.

CDR3 DNA: TGTGCCAGCAGTTACTCTCAAATGAATGAGCAGTTCTTC. It encodes CASSYSQMNEQFF. This chain joins TRBV6-6 and TRBJ2-1; D is uncertain. The CDR3 runs to 13 residues. In germline, CDR1 is MNHNY, CDR2 SVGAGI (reference sequence). The V and J ends lost 0 bases and 7 bases respectively, with 7 bases between them.

In this sample, this clonotype turned up many times. The J gene is TRBJ2-7, the V gene TRBV5-1; the D is unclear. The CDR3 covers 14 residues. V was cut by 0 bases and J by 1 base, with 8 bases left in between. The germline V gene encodes CDR1 SGHRS and CDR2 YFSETQ. DNA for the CDR3: TGCGCCAGCAGCTTGGTCCCCACATCCTACGAGCAGTACGTC. As protein: CASSLVPTSYEQYV.

This clonotype was observed a few times. CDR3 nucleotides: TGTGCCAGCAGCTTCAGAGGGACCATGAACACTGAAGCTTTCTTT. It is translated as CASSFRGTMNTEAFF. V gene TRBV7-2 combines with J gene TRBJ1-1; TRBD1 might be the D (5 bases). V lost 3 bases to trimming and J lost 0 bases, with 11 bases between them. Per the germline V gene, CDR1 is SGHTA and CDR2 is FQGNSA. The CDR3 is made up of 15 amino acids.

The chain uses TRBV19 and TRBJ1-6; the D is unclear. There are 11 residues in the CDR3. CDR1 is LNHDA and CDR2 is SQIVND in the germline V gene (reference sequence). V was shortened by 5 bases and J by 16 bases, with 12 bases between the two germline ends. For the CDR3, the DNA is TGTGCCAGTAGTGACCAAGGACCGCTCCACTTT. Its translation: CASSDQGPLHF.

This chain joins TRBV5-1 and TRBJ2-5; a weak D match, TRBD1 (7 bases). This CDR3 is 14 amino acids long. Germline values: CDR1 SGHRS, CDR2 YFSETQ. V was pared by 4 bases and J by 5 bases, with 15 bases between. The CDR3 sequence is CASSKTGAGETQYF. The DNA for the CDR3 is TGCGCCAGCAGCAAAACAGGGGCGGGGGAGACCCAGTACTTC.

The gene calls are TRBV4-2 and TRBJ1-1; unclear D gene. The CDR3 runs to 14 residues. Trimming left V 2 bases short and J 1 base short, with 8 bases between. CDR1 is LGHNA, CDR2 YNFKEQ, per germline. CDR3 DNA: TGTGCCAGCAGCCAATCGGGCCCGAACACTGAAGCTTTCTTT. Encoded protein: CASSQSGPNTEAFF.

This clonotype has at least ten counts. V is TRBV6-2 or TRBV6-3 and J is TRBJ2-7, with D perhaps assigned TRBD1 or TRBD2 (5 bases each). Trimming took 5 bases from V and 3 from J, leaving 8 bases between them. Germline-derived CDR1 and CDR2 are MNHEY and SVGEGT. The CDR3 is 12 amino acids. CDR3 region: CASSGDGYEQYF. Written as DNA, the CDR3 is TGTGCCAGCAGTGGGGACGGCTACGAGCAGTACTTC.